These 25 T cell receptor beta chains were all obtained from the same sample, sequenced in a study of radiotherapy plus CTLA-4 blockade in lung cancer. The protocol was immunoSEQ multiplex PCR, while the TCRdb copy is restricted to in-frame clones and leaves out a portion. The sample lists more than 75,000 clones; about four fifths were seen once. The specimen comprised peripheral blood, sampled from a patient treated with radiotherapy plus ipilimumab. The receptor set was obtained from a human donor with non-small cell lung cancer that progressed on radiotherapy plus ipilimumab.

The chain is built from TRBV5-1 and TRBJ2-7; the match to TRBD1 covers 9 bases. J was trimmed by 4 bases and V by 6 bases; bases with no gene match: 8. The length of the CDR3 is 14 residues. Germline loops: CDR1 SGHRS, CDR2 YFSETQ. CDR3 nucleotides: TGCGCCAGCATGCCGGACAGGGGATTATACGAGCAGTACTTC. Protein sequence: CASMPDRGLYEQYF.

This clone was seen only a few times. The genes are TRBV6-1 and TRBJ1-3; maybe TRBD1 (5 bases). The length of the CDR3 is 14 residues. Trimming cost V 2 bases and J 4 bases, with 9 bases left between them. The germline CDR1 and CDR2 sequences are MNHNS and SASEGT. This CDR3 reads CASSEPGEGNTIYF. CDR3 DNA sequence: TGTGCCAGCAGTGAACCGGGGGAAGGAAACACCATATATTTT.

This clone turned up a few times. V and J are TRBV10-2 and TRBJ2-2, with a tentative D call TRBD2 (5 bases). This CDR3 comprises 14 residues. Germline V gene lookup returns CDR1 WSHSY and CDR2 SAAADI. Trimming took off 6 bases at V and 0 bases at J, with 8 bases between the two ends. The CDR3 DNA reads as TGCGCCAGCAGGAGGGCCACGAACACCGGGGAGCTGTTTTTT. This translates into CASRRATNTGELFF.

The J gene is TRBJ1-5, the V gene TRBV28; no clear D gene. This CDR3 contains 12 residues. Germline CDR1 is MDHEN and CDR2 is SYDVKM. The V end lost 7 bases, the J end lost 0 bases, and 4 bases lay between the germline ends. In DNA, the CDR3 is TGTGCCAGCACTGTTAGCAATCAGCCCCAGCATTTT. It specifies CASTVSNQPQHF.

Turning to this clone: Germline is not matched at one junction end, which may reflect a read error. The CDR3 loop reads CASSATGGGSHNEQFF. CDR3 sequence (DNA): TGTGCCAGCAGCGCGACGGGGGGAGGCTCCCACAATGAGCAGTTCTTC. The rearrangement links TRBV9 to TRBJ2-1; 7 nucleotides align to TRBD2. Germline V gene lookup returns CDR1 SGDLS and CDR2 YYNGEE. The CDR3 totals 16 residues.

The CDR3 region is CASSALTSTTDTQYF. The CDR3 DNA sequence: TGTGCCAGTAGTGCCCTGACTAGCACCACAGATACGCAGTATTTT. The chain combines TRBV19 with TRBJ2-3; 7 bases are shared with TRBD2. This CDR3 region has 15 residues. The trim removed 5 bases at V and 2 bases at J, leaving 7 bases unmatched. Germline CDR1 reads LNHDA; CDR2 reads SQIVND (reference sequence).

The chain recombines TRBV28 with TRBJ1-5; D perhaps matches TRBD1 (5 bases). The V and J ends lost 1 base and 3 bases respectively, with 16 bases between them. Germline lookup yields CDR1 MDHEN and CDR2 SYDVKM. CDR3 length equals 17 residues. The CDR3, as DNA: TGTGCCAGCAGTTTATTATGGGGGAAAGGAGACAATCAGCCCCAGCATTTT. Protein sequence: CASSLLWGKGDNQPQHF. Using reference TRBV28 and TRBJ1-5 for the parts outside the CDR3, the full variable domain is DVKVTQSSRYLVKRTGEKVFLECVQDMDHENMFWYRQDPGLGLRLIYFSYDVKMKEKGDIPEGYSVSREKKERFSLILESASTNQTSMYLCASSLLWGKGDNQPQHFGDGTRLSIL.

The chain couples TRBV28 to TRBJ2-7, with 13 bases fitting TRBD2. V lost 8 bases, J lost 5 bases, and 12 bases stayed unmatched. This CDR3 contains 16 residues. CDR1 MDHEN and CDR2 SYDVKM come from the germline V gene. The CDR3, as DNA: TGTGCCAGCCGAACGTCCGGGACTAGCGGGAACCACGAGCAGTACTTC. This encodes CASRTSGTSGNHEQYF.

CDR3 region: CASSLLSTNYGYTF. The DNA of the CDR3 is TGTGCCAGCAGCTTGTTAAGCACTAACTATGGCTACACCTTC. The chain is built from TRBV5-4 and TRBJ1-2, with D uncertain. Trimming removed 1 base at V and 0 bases at J, with 7 bases between. Looked up from germline, CDR1 is SGHNT and CDR2 is YYREEE (reference sequence). The CDR3 is 14 residues long.

The chain uses TRBV10-1 and TRBJ2-7; D unclear. Trimming stripped 5 bases from V and 5 bases from J, with 16 bases between. The length of the CDR3 is 14 residues. Germline-derived CDR1 and CDR2 are WNHNN and SYGVQD (reference sequence). In nucleotides, the CDR3 is TGCGCCAGCAGTCAAAACTCAGGCATCCACGAGCAGTACTTC. Protein: CASSQNSGIHEQYF.

This clone was seen only a few times. The chain joins TRBV5-4 to TRBJ1-5; TRBD1 might be the D (6 bases). Trimming pared 1 base from V and 5 bases from J, leaving 10 bases between. Germline loops: CDR1 SGHNT, CDR2 YYREEE (reference sequence). This CDR3 has 14 residues. CDR3 loop: CASSLRGRDQPQHF. The CDR3 DNA is TGTGCCAGCAGCTTGAGGGGGAGAGATCAGCCCCAGCATTTT.

This clone showed up just once. The CDR3 region has the DNA TGTGCCAGCAGTTTAACAGGGATGGGTGGCAATCAGCCCCAGCATTTT. This encodes CASSLTGMGGNQPQHF. The J gene is TRBJ1-5, the V gene TRBV6-5, with D possibly being TRBD1 (6 bases). Germline V gene lookup returns CDR1 MNHEY and CDR2 SVGAGI. This CDR3 is built from 16 residues. The germline V and J ends were trimmed by 4 bases and 2 bases, with 15 bases remaining between them.

In this sample, this clone turned up once. The gene calls are TRBV5-1 and TRBJ2-3; a possible D gene is TRBD2 (5 bases). The CDR3 extends over 16 amino acids. Germline V gene lookup returns CDR1 SGHRS and CDR2 YFSETQ. V lost 0 bases, J lost 3 bases, and 14 bases lay in between. CDR3 loop: CASSLALGRGTDTQYF. The DNA for the CDR3 is TGCGCCAGCAGCTTGGCCCTCGGGCGCGGGACAGATACGCAGTATTTT.

V usage is TRBV18 and J usage is TRBJ2-7, with D maybe TRBD1 (6 bases). Germline V gene data show CDR1 as KGHSH and CDR2 as LQKENI. V was clipped by 5 bases and J by 5 bases, with 22 bases between them. This CDR3 spans 16 amino acids. In nucleotides, the CDR3 is TGTGCCAGCTCAAGTACCGGGACATTGGTTTTCCACGAGCAGTACGTC. Translated, it gives CASSSTGTLVFHEQYV.

The chain employs TRBV18 and TRBJ2-1, with 8 bases identical to TRBD2. The CDR3 loop spans 15 amino acids. Germline V gene lookup returns CDR1 KGHSH and CDR2 LQKENI. V was clipped by 3 bases and J by 4 bases; unmatched bases: 5. CDR3 in DNA: TGTGCCAGCTCACCTATCGGGAGGGCATACAATGAGCAGTTCTTC. The encoded protein is CASSPIGRAYNEQFF.

V is TRBV2 and J is TRBJ1-1; TRBD1 is a possible D gene (6 bases). This CDR3 contains 14 residues. Germline lookup yields CDR1 SNHLY and CDR2 FYNNEI. V lost 0 bases to trimming and J lost 11 bases, with 16 bases between them. The CDR3 loop reads CASSEAGMGASAFF. In DNA form, the CDR3 reads TGTGCCAGCAGTGAAGCAGGAATGGGGGCGAGTGCTTTCTTT.

This clone was counted a few times. The chain combines TRBV7-6 with TRBJ2-2, with 11 bases identical to TRBD1. This CDR3 region has 16 residues. The J segment lost 6 bases and the V segment lost 0 bases, leaving 3 bases of the junction unmatched. The V gene's germline CDR1 is SGHVS and CDR2 FNYEAQ. The DNA for the CDR3 is TGTGCCAGCAGCTTAGCGGCGGGACAGGGGGCCGGGGAGCTGTTTTTT. It translates to CASSLAAGQGAGELFF.

This chain joins TRBV21-1 and TRBJ2-7; TRBD2 was called by the table and not checked on the DNA. TRBV21-1 is flagged as a pseudogene. The CDR3 has 16 amino acids. This CDR3 is CASSKARLALSYEQYV. In DNA form, the CDR3 reads TGTGCCAGCAGCAAAGCTCGGCTAGCGCTCTCCTACGAGCAGTACGTC.

There are a few counts of this clone. CDR3 DNA sequence: TGTGCCAGCAGTTACTCACAGAGTAGCAATCAGCCCCAGCATTTT. This codes for CASSYSQSSNQPQHF. V is TRBV6-5 and J is TRBJ1-5; D gene ambiguous. Trimming left V 0 bases short and J 0 bases short, with 6 bases between. The germline V gene has CDR1 MNHEY and CDR2 SVGAGI. The CDR3 runs to 15 residues.

The V call is TRBV19, the J call TRBJ2-6, with 9 bases fitting TRBD1. The CDR3 is 17 amino acids. With 5 bases clipped from V and 1 base from J, the junction kept 6 bases outside the gene matches. Germline lookup yields CDR1 LNHDA and CDR2 SQIVND (reference sequence). The CDR3 is CASSSGTGWSGANVLTF. CDR3 coding DNA: TGTGCCAGTAGTTCGGGGACAGGGTGGTCTGGGGCCAACGTCCTGACTTTC.

The gene calls are TRBV14 and TRBJ2-1; D might be TRBD1 or TRBD2, each matching 5 bases. Germline CDR1 SGHDN, CDR2 FVKESK. The CDR3 contains 14 residues. Trimming left V 3 bases short and J 6 bases short, with 12 bases between. CDR3 coding DNA: TGTGCCAGCAGCCATAGAGGGGTTTTCAATGAGCAGTTCTTC. Its protein is CASSHRGVFNEQFF.

This chain uses TRBV4-1 with TRBJ2-5; perhaps TRBD2 as D (7 bases). The CDR3 sequence is 15 residues long. V shed 2 bases and J shed 5 bases, with 15 bases lying between them. Germline V lookup: CDR1 MGHRA, CDR2 YSYEKL. This chain's CDR3 is CASSQYRGAQETQYF. As DNA, the CDR3 is TGCGCCAGCAGCCAATACCGGGGGGCGCAGGAGACCCAGTACTTC.

This chain connects TRBV27 to TRBJ2-7; 11 bases align to TRBD2. The CDR3 is made up of 16 amino acids. J lost 4 bases, V lost 3 bases, and 8 bases had no gene match. The germline gives CDR1 MNHEY, CDR2 SMNVEV (reference sequence). CDR3 residues: CASSLFGTSGPYEQYF. The CDR3 nucleotides read TGTGCCAGCAGTTTGTTCGGGACTAGCGGTCCATACGAGCAGTACTTC.

The CDR3 bases are TGTGCCAGTAGTATCCGTTCCCGGGGAGCTTATAACTATGGCTACACCTTC. Translated: CASSIRSRGAYNYGYTF. This chain connects TRBV19 to TRBJ1-2; the D is unclear. The germline V gene encodes CDR1 LNHDA and CDR2 SQIVND (reference sequence). This CDR3 spans 17 amino acids. Trimming pared 3 bases from V and 1 base from J, leaving 18 bases between.

This clone has more than one count but fewer than ten. The genes are TRBV29-1 and TRBJ2-3; 13 nucleotides line up with TRBD2. V shed 4 bases and J 2 bases; nucleotides not matched to a gene: 6. The CDR3 spans 16 residues. The germline V gene encodes CDR1 SQVTM and CDR2 ANQGSEA. The chain's CDR3 is CSVGRLAGGYTDTQYF. The CDR3 region has the DNA TGCAGCGTTGGAAGACTAGCGGGAGGCTACACAGATACGCAGTATTTT.